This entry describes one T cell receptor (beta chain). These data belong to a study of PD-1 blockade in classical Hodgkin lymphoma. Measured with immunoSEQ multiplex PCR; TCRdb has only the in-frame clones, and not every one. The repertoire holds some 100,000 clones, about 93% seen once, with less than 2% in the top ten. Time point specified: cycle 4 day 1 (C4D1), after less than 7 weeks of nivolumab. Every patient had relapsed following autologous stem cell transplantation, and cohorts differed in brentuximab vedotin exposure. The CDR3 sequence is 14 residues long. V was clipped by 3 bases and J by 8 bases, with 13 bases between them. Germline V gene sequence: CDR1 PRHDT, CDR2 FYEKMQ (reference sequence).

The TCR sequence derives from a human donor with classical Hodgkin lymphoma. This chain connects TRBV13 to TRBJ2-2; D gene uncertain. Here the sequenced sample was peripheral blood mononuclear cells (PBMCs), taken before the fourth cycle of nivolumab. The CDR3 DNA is TGTGCCAGCAGCTTCGCTGGGGTGAGGGGGGAGCTGTTTTTT. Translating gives CASSFAGVRGELFF.